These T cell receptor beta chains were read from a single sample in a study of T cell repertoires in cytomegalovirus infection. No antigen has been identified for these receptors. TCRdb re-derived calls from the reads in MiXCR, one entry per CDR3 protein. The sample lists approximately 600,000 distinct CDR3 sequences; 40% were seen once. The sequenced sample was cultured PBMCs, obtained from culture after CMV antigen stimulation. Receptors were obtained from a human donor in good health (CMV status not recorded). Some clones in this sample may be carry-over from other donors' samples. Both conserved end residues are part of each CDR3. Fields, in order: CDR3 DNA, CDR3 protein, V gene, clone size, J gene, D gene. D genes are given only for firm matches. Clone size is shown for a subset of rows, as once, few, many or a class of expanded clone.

cdr3_nt: TGCAGTGCTAGAGCCCGACAGGGAAACACTGAAGCTTTCTTT
cdr3_aa: CSARARQGNTEAFF
v_call: TRBV20-1
clone_size: .
j_call: TRBJ1-1
d_call: TRBD1

cdr3_nt: TGCAGTGCTACGGGACTAGCTCGAGAGACCCAGTACTTC
cdr3_aa: CSATGLARETQYF
v_call: TRBV20-1
clone_size: few
j_call: TRBJ2-5
d_call: TRBD2

cdr3_nt: TGTGCCAGCAGTCGGACAGAGGAGGCTAAAGAGACCCAGTACTTC
cdr3_aa: CASSRTEEAKETQYF
v_call: TRBV12-3/TRBV12-4
clone_size: .
j_call: TRBJ2-5
d_call: .

cdr3_nt: TGTGCCAGCATTCCTTCGGGGCAGCATTCTGAAGCTTTCTTT
cdr3_aa: CASIPSGQHSEAFF
v_call: TRBV11-3
clone_size: few
j_call: TRBJ1-1
d_call: .

cdr3_nt: TGTGCCAGCGGGTACGATTACGAGCAGTACTTC
cdr3_aa: CASGYDYEQYF
v_call: TRBV7-8
clone_size: few
j_call: TRBJ2-7
d_call: .

cdr3_nt: TGTGCCAGCAGCTCGAAACTCGATGGCTACGAGCAGTACTTC
cdr3_aa: CASSSKLDGYEQYF
v_call: TRBV5-4
clone_size: .
j_call: TRBJ2-7
d_call: .

cdr3_nt: TGTGCCAGCAGTCCAACAGAAACTAACTATGGCTACACCTTC
cdr3_aa: CASSPTETNYGYTF
v_call: TRBV12-3/TRBV12-4
clone_size: .
j_call: TRBJ1-2
d_call: .

cdr3_nt: TGTGCCAGTAGTATTGGTAGGTCCTACGAGCAGTACTTC
cdr3_aa: CASSIGRSYEQYF
v_call: TRBV19
clone_size: few
j_call: TRBJ2-7
d_call: .

cdr3_nt: TGCGCCAGCAGCTGGGGCCAGCGGTACGGGGAGACCCAGTACTTC
cdr3_aa: CASSWGQRYGETQYF
v_call: TRBV5-1
clone_size: .
j_call: TRBJ2-5
d_call: .

cdr3_nt: TGTGCCAGCAGCTTAGTTCTTAACACCGGGGAGCTGTTTTTT
cdr3_aa: CASSLVLNTGELFF
v_call: TRBV7-2
clone_size: .
j_call: TRBJ2-2
d_call: .

cdr3_nt: TGTGCCAGCAGTCTAAAGACAGGAGAAGATACGCAGTATTTT
cdr3_aa: CASSLKTGEDTQYF
v_call: TRBV27
clone_size: .
j_call: TRBJ2-3
d_call: .

cdr3_nt: TGTGCCAGCAGTCAACCAGGGGGCTCCTACAATGAGCAGTTCTTC
cdr3_aa: CASSQPGGSYNEQFF
v_call: TRBV7-6
clone_size: .
j_call: TRBJ2-1
d_call: TRBD1

cdr3_nt: TGTGCCAGCAGACGAGGCGGACCGAACACCGGGGAGCTGTTTTTT
cdr3_aa: CASRRGGPNTGELFF
v_call: TRBV27
clone_size: once
j_call: TRBJ2-2
d_call: .

cdr3_nt: TGTGCCAGCCGTAGGGGGACGGTTAACACCGGGGAGCTGTTTTTT
cdr3_aa: CASRRGTVNTGELFF
v_call: TRBV5-4
clone_size: .
j_call: TRBJ2-2
d_call: .

cdr3_nt: TGCAGTGCTTTAGGGTCCGGGGATTCACCCCTCCACTTT
cdr3_aa: CSALGSGDSPLHF
v_call: TRBV20-1
clone_size: .
j_call: TRBJ1-6
d_call: .

cdr3_nt: TGTGCCAGTAGGTTGCGGGAGCCCTACAATGAGCAGTTCTTC
cdr3_aa: CASRLREPYNEQFF
v_call: TRBV19
clone_size: .
j_call: TRBJ2-1
d_call: TRBD2